This TCR beta chain was recovered during a study of T-cell reconstitution after alpha-beta-depleted transplantation in children. As it was prepared, the TCRbeta library received unique molecular identifiers. Each CDR3 protein is one row after TCRdb ran MiXCR on the PCR reads. The table lists over 200,000 distinct CDR3 sequences, about 9.5% of them singletons. The V gene lost 1 base and the J gene lost 6 bases, with 8 bases spanning the gap. The length of the CDR3 is 13 residues. The germline V gene has CDR1 SGHTA and CDR2 FQGNSA. The source of this sequence is a human donor who donated a stem cell graft to a child with acute lymphoblastic leukemia. V and J are TRBV7-2 and TRBJ2-3; unclear D gene. The starting material was PBMCs from the stem cell graft donor, obtained from the stem cell graft. CDR3 amino acids: CASSLDPPDTQYF. CDR3 nucleotide sequence: TGTGCCAGCAGCTTAGACCCGCCCGATACGCAGTATTTT.